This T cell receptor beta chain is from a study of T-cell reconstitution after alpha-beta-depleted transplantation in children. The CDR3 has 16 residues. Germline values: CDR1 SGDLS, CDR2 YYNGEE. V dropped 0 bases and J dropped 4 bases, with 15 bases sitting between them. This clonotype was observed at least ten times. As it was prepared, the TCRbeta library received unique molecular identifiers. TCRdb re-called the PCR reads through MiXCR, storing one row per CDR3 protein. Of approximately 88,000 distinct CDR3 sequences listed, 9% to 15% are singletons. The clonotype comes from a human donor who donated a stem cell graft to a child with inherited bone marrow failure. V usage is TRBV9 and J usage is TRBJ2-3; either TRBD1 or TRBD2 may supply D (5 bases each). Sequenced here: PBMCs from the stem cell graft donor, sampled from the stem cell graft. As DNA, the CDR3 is TGTGCCAGCAGCGTAGAAGGGACCCATGTGGCAGATACGCAGTATTTT. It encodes CASSVEGTHVADTQYF.